This T cell receptor beta chain was captured in a study of blood T cell repertoires in COVID-19. Across the study: Collection of acute and convalescent COVID-19 samples took place in the United States, Italy and Spain. Sample material is recorded as cDNA or gDNA derived from T cells, B-cell-depleted T cells, or PBMCs.

Patients at the Seattle site were enrolled during active infection and followed longitudinally. Authors' processing steps: Quantification of nucleated cells was approximated via reference gene primer amplification. Generated by immunoSEQ multiplex PCR, the TCRdb table keeps only in-frame clones and is missing some. The D gene and trimming were derived from the DNA, and the V and J assignments and clone size from that table. The sample lists under 400,000 clones, approximately 88% occurring once. The CDR3 is 14 amino acids. Germline V gene sequence: CDR1 SNHLY, CDR2 FYNNEI. V shed 1 base and J shed 4 bases, with 8 bases lying between them.

The sample was peripheral blood. The receptor was derived from a woman under 40 with COVID-19, enrolled during active disease. The chain combines TRBV2 with TRBJ1-5; TRBD1 is a possible D gene (5 bases). As DNA, the CDR3 is TGTGCCAGCAGTGAAGGACAGTCAAATCAGCCCCAGCATTTT. Residues: CASSEGQSNQPQHF. The variable domain in full, with the rest retrieved from reference TRBV2 and TRBJ1-5, is EPEVTQTPSHQVTQMGQEVILRCVPISNHLYFYWYRQILGQKVEFLVSFYNNEISEKSEIFDDQFSVERPDGSNFTLKIRSTKLEDSAMYFCASSEGQSNQPQHFGDGTRLSIL.